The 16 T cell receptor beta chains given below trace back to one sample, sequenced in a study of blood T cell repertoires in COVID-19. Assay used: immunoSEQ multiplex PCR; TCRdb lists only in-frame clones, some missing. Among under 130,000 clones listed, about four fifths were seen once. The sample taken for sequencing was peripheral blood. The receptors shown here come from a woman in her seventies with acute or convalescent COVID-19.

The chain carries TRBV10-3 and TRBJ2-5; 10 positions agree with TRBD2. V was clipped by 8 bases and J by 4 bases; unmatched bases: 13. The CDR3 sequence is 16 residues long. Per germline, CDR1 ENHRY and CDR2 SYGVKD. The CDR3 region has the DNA TGTGCCATCTCCTGGGGATTAGCGGGGGGATCAGAGACCCAGTACTTC. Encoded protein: CAISWGLAGGSETQYF.

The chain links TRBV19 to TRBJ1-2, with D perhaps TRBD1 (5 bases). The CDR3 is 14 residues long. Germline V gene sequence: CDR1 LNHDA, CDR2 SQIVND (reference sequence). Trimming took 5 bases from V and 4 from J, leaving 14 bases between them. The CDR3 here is CASSPQGLSYGYTF. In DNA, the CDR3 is TGTGCCAGTAGTCCCCAGGGCCTGAGCTATGGCTACACCTTC.

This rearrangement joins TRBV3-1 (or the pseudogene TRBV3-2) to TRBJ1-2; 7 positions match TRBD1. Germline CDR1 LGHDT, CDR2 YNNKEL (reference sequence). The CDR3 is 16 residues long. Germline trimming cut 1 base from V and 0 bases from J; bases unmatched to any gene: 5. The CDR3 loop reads CASSQGWDSSNYGYTF. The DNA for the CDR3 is TGTGCCAGCAGCCAAGGTTGGGACAGTTCTAACTATGGCTACACCTTC.

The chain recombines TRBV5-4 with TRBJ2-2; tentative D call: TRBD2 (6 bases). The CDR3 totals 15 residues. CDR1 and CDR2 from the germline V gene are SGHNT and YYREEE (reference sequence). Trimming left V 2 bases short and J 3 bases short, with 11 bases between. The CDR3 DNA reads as TGTGCCAGCAGCTTCGGGAGCAGCCACACCGGGGAGCTGTTTTTT. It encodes CASSFGSSHTGELFF.

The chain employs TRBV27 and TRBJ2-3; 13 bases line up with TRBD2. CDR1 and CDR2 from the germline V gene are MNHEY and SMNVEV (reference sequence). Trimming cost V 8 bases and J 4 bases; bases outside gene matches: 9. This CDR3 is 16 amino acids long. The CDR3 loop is CASWTSGRGIADTQYF. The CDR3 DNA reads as TGTGCCAGCTGGACTAGCGGGAGAGGTATCGCAGATACGCAGTATTTT.

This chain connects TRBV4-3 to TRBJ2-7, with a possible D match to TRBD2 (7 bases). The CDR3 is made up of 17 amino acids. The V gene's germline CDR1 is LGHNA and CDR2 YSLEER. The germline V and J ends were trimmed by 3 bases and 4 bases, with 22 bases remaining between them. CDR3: CASSQEHRDAGAYEQYF. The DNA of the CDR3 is TGCGCCAGCAGCCAGGAACACCGGGACGCGGGGGCGTACGAGCAGTACTTC.

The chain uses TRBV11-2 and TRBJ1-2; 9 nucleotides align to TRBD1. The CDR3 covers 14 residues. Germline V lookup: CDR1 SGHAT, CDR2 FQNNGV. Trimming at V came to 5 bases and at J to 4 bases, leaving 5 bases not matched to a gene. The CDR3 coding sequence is TGTGCCAGCAGCACTGGACAGGGGCGCTATGGCTACACCTTC. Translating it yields CASSTGQGRYGYTF.

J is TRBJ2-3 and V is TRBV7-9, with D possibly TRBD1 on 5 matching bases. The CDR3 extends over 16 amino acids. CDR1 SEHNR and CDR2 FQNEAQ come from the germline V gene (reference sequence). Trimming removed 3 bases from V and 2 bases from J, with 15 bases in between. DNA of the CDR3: TGTGCCAGCAGCTTGCAGGGTCCCACCTTCACAGATACGCAGTATTTT. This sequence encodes CASSLQGPTFTDTQYF.

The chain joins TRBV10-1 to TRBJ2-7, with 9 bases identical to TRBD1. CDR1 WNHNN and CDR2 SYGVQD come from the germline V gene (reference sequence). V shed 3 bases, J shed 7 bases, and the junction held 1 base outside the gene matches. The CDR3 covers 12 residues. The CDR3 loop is CASSEGTGEQYF. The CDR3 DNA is TGCGCCAGCAGTGAAGGGACAGGGGAGCAGTACTTC.

CDR3 loop: CASSVGAGGPNEQFF. The CDR3 nucleotides are TGTGCCAGCAGCGTAGGGGCGGGGGGGCCCAATGAGCAGTTCTTC. V usage is TRBV9 and J usage is TRBJ2-1; the match to TRBD2 covers 9 bases. Germline CDR1 is SGDLS and CDR2 is YYNGEE. This CDR3 has 15 amino acids. The V and J ends lost 0 bases and 6 bases, in that order; junction bases with no gene match: 4.

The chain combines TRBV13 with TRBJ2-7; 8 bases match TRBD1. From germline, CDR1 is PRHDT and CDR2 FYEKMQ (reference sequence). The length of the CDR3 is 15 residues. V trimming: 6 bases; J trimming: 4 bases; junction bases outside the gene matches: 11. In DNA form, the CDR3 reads TGTGCCAGCAGGCCAGGACAGGGCCCCGTGTACGAGCAGTACTTC. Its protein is CASRPGQGPVYEQYF.

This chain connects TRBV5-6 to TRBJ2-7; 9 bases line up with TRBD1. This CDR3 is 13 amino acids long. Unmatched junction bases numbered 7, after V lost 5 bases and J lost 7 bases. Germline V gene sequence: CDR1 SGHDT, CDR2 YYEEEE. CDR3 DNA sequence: TGTGCCAGCAGGGACAGGGGATCGAGGGAGCAGTACTTC. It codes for CASRDRGSREQYF.

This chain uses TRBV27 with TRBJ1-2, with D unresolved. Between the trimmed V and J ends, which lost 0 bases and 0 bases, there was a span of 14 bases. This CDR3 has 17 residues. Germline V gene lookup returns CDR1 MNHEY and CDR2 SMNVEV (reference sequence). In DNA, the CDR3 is TGTGCCAGCAGTTTATCGAGGCTATTAGGAGCTAACTATGGCTACACCTTC. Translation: CASSLSRLLGANYGYTF.

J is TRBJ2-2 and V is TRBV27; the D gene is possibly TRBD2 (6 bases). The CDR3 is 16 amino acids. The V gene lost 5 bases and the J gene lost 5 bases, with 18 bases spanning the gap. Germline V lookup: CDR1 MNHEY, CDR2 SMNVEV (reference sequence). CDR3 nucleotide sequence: TGTGCCAGCAGTCCTCGGGACTTCGGAGGGACCGGGGAGCTGTTTTTT. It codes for CASSPRDFGGTGELFF.

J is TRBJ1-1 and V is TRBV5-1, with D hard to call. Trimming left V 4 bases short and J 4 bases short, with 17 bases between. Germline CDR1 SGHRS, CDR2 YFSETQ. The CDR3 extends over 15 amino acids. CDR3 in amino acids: CASSPPGLEGTEAFF. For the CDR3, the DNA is TGCGCCAGCAGCCCACCTGGTCTGGAGGGCACTGAAGCTTTCTTT. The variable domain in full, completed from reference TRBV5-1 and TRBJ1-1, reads KAGVTQTPRYLIKTRGQQVTLSCSPISGHRSVSWYQQTPGQGLQFLFEYFSETQRNKGNFPGRFSGRQFSNSRSEMNVSTLELGDSALYLCASSPPGLEGTEAFFGQGTRLTVV.

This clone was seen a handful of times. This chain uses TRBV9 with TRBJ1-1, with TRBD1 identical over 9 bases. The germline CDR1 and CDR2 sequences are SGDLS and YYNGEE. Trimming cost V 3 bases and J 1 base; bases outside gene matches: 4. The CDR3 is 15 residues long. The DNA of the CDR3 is TGTGCCAGCAGCGCCTGGGGACAGGGGAACACTGAAGCTTTCTTT. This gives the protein CASSAWGQGNTEAFF.